The subject of this entry is one TCR beta chain. With V trimmed by 7 bases and J by 3 bases, 4 bases remained unmatched. CDR1 is MNHEY, CDR2 SVGAGI, per germline. The CDR3 covers 14 residues. This record comes from a study of technical replicates of blood from several donors. TCRdb's table, derived via immunoSEQ multiplex PCR, lists solely in-frame clones and lacks some. The table has about 98,000 clones, about 94% seen once. Sample: T cells isolated from PBMCs. The receptor comes from a human donor in good health. The genes are TRBV6-5 and TRBJ2-7; the match to TRBD2 covers 12 bases. The CDR3 loop is CASKILAGGYEQYF. Written as DNA, the CDR3 is TGTGCCAGCAAGATACTAGCGGGAGGCTACGAGCAGTACTTC.